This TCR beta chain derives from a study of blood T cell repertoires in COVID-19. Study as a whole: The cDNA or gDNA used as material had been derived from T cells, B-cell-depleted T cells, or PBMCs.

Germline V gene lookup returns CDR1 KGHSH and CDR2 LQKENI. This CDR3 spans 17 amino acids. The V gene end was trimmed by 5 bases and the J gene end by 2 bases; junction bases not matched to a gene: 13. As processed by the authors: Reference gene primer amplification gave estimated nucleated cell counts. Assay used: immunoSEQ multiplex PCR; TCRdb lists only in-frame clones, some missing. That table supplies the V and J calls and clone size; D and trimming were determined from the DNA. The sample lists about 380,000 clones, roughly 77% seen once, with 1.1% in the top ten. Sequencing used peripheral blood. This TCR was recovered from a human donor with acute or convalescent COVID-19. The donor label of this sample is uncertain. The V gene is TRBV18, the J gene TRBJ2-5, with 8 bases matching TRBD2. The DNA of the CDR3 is TGTGCCAGCTCAGCCACGGGAACTATAGCGGGGCAAGAGACCCAGTACTTC. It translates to CASSATGTIAGQETQYF.